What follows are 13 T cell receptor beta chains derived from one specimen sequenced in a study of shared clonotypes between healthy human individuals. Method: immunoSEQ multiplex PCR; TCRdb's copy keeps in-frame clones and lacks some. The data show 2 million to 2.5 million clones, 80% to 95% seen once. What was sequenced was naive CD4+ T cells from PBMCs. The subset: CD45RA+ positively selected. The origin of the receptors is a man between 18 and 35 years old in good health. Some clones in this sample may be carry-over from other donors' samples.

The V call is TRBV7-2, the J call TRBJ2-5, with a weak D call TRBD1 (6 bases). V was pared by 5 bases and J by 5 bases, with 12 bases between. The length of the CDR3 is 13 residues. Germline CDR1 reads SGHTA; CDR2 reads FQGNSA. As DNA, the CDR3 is TGTGCCAGCAGCCCTACAGGGTTCGAGACCCAGTACTTC. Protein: CASSPTGFETQYF.

The CDR3 DNA is TGTGCCAGCAGCAAATCGGCTCCTGAGGAGTACGAGCAGTACTTC. Translated, it gives CASSKSAPEEYEQYF. V gene TRBV21-1 combines with J gene TRBJ2-7; the table calls TRBD2, which could not be checked here. TRBV21-1 is a pseudogene segment. The CDR3 is 15 residues long.

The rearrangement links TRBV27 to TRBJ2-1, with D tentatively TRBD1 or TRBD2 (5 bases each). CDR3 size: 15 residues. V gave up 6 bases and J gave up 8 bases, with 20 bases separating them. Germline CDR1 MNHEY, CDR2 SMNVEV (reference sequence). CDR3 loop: CASRTWGVRADEQFF. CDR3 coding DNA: TGTGCCAGCAGGACCTGGGGAGTCAGGGCTGATGAGCAGTTCTTC.

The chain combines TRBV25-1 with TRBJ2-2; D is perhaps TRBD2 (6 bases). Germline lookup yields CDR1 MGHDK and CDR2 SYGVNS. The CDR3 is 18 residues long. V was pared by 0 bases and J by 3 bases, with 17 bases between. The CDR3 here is CASSEYPGLRSHTGELFF. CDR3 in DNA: TGTGCCAGCAGTGAATACCCGGGACTCCGGTCCCACACCGGGGAGCTGTTTTTT.

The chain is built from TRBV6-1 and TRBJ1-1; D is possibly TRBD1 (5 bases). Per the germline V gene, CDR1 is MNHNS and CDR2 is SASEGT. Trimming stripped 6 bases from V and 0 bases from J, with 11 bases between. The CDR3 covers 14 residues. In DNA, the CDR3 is TGTGCCAGCAGAGCGGACACCTTGAACACTGAAGCTTTCTTT. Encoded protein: CASRADTLNTEAFF.

The CDR3 nucleotides read TGTGCCAGCAGCCTACCGGGACGGAACACCGGGGAGCTGTTTTTT. It is translated as CASSLPGRNTGELFF. The chain recombines TRBV27 with TRBJ2-2, with D perhaps being TRBD1 or TRBD2 (5 bases each). The germline V gene encodes CDR1 MNHEY and CDR2 SMNVEV (reference sequence). The CDR3 totals 15 residues. V was clipped by 6 bases and J by 1 base, with 12 bases between them.

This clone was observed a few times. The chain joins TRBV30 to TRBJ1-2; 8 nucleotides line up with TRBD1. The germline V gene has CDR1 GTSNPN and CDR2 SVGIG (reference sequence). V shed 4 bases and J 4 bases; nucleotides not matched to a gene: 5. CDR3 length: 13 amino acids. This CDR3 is CAWIRDRPYGYTF. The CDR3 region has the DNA TGTGCCTGGATAAGGGACAGGCCCTATGGCTACACCTTC. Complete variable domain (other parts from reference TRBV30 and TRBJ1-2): SQTIHQWPATLVQPVGSPLSLECTVEGTSNPNLYWYRQAAGRGLQLLFYSVGIGQISSEVPQNLSASRPQDRQFILSSKKLLLSDSGFYLCAWIRDRPYGYTFGSGTRLTVV.

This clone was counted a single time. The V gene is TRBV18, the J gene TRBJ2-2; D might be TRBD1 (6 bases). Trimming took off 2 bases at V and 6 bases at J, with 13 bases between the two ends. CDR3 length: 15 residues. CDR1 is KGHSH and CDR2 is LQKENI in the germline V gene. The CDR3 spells CASSPAFTGPGELFF. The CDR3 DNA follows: TGTGCCAGCTCACCAGCTTTCACAGGGCCCGGGGAGCTGTTTTTT.

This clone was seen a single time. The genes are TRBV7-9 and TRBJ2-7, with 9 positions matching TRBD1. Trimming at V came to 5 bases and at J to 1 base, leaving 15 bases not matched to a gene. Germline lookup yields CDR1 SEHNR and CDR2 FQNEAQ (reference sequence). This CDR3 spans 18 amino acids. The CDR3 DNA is TGTGCCAGCAGCCCGAGAGGGACAGGGACCCTCGCGTCCTACGAGCAGTACTTC. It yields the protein CASSPRGTGTLASYEQYF.

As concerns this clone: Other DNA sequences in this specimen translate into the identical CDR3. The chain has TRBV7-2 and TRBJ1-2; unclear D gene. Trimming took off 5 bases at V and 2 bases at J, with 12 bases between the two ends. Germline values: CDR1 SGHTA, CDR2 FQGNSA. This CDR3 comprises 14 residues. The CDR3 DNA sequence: TGTGCCAGCAGCCTCGGAGGAGGGAACTATGGCTACACCTTC. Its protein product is CASSLGGGNYGYTF.

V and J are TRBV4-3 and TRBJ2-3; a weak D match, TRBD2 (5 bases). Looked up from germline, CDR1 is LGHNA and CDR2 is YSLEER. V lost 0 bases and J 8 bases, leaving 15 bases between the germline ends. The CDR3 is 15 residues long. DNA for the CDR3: TGCGCCAGCAGCCAAGATGTAGCTAGCATCGGTACGCAGTATTTT. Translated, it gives CASSQDVASIGTQYF.

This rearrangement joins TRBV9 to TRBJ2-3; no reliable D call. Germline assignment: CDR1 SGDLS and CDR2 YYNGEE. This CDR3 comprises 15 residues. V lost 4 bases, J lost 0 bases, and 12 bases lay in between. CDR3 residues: CASSISASSTDTQYF. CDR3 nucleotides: TGTGCCAGCAGCATAAGCGCTAGTAGCACAGATACGCAGTATTTT.

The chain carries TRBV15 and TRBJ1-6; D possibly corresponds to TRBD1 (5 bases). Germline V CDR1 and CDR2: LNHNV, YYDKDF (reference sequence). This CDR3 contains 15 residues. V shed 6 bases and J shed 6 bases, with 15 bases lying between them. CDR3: CATRRGGAGNSPLHF. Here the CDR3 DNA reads TGTGCCACCAGACGGGGGGGAGCGGGTAATTCACCCCTCCACTTT.